This TCR beta chain was captured by sequencing in a study of vaccination and CD4 T cells after COVID-19. Across the study: Stimulation of cells relied on overlapping spike peptides derived from SARS-CoV-2, HCoV-NL63, HCoV-OC43 and HCoV-229E.

Cultured CD4+ T-cell DNA underwent Oncomine TCR Beta short-read sequencing. Researchers extracted genomic DNA from CD4+ T cells that had been cultured. MiXCR was run by TCRdb on the PCR reads, yielding one entry per CDR3 protein. The sample consists of under 25,000 distinct CDR3 sequences, approximately 50% of them appearing once. About this clonotype: Its antigen remains unidentified.

Treatment indicated: 10-day PBMC culture with coronavirus spike peptide pools or control peptides (ViraFEST assay). ViraFEST sequenced TCRs after peptide-pool expansion of antigen-specific T cells. Dates of PCR positivity, March to December 2020, preceded the US Alpha, Beta and Delta variants. The sample was cultured CD4+ T cells from blood. This sequence was found in a human donor with COVID-19.

The CDR3 region is CASRGGGQNIQYF. The CDR3, as DNA: TGTGCCAGCAGAGGTGGGGGCCAAAACATTCAGTACTTC. The chain has TRBV6-1 and TRBJ2-4, with a possible D match to TRBD1 (6 bases). The CDR3 contains 13 residues. Deletions cut 6 bases from V and 5 bases from J, with 11 bases between. Germline assignment: CDR1 MNHNS and CDR2 SASEGT.